The TCR beta chain under discussion was sequenced for a study of shared clonotypes between healthy human individuals (dated by TCRdb to about 2020). Regarding the complete study: Three men and two women, aged 18 to 49 years, made up the cohort. To estimate repertoire size and how much clonotype sharing occurs between individuals, the study deeply sequenced the blood TCR repertoires of roughly 5 healthy adults. To increase sequencing depth and limit assay-specific biases, different laboratories used diverse techniques to prepare libraries and sequence TCR repertoires. For each donor, CD4 naive and CD4 memory were each given three plates, CD8 naive was given two plates, and CD8 memory was given one plate. Each donor's leukapheresis produced roughly between about 0.85 and 10 billion PBMCs.

Healthy HIV-negative adults with no recently reported acute infections or vaccinations were included as donors. All donors were Caucasian adults living in Nashville, Tennessee, USA. CD4+ T cells were enriched by magnetic negative selection; naive cells were then positively selected on CD45RA, and the negative fraction formed the memory subset. Blood was collected by leukapheresis, and PBMCs were isolated by Ficoll-Histopaque density gradient centrifugation and then cryopreserved in liquid nitrogen vapor phase. Purity and quantity of every magnetically sorted T cell population were checked by analytical flow cytometry. Genomic DNA was isolated from every sorted fraction and measured by UV absorbance on a Nanodrop 2000c. A remark on this clone: Its antigen is not yet known. No quality values exist for individual bases; no much larger clone is one base distant.

The full study reports these points: Sampling was restricted to blood, and TCR repertoires in tissues likely differ from the TCR repertoires found in blood. When a handful of donors were compared, the shared fraction of clonotypes was around 4.6% for naive CD4, 3% to 4% for naive CD8, more than 2% for memory CD4, and 0.35% to 0.5% for memory CD8. Compared with non-shared clonotypes, the clonotypes found in all four sorted-subset donors had higher generation probabilities. Even with the large sequencing depth, rarefaction of the sorted-subset datasets indicated that sequencing was incomplete. Estimated clonotype richness was generally larger for naive than for memory subsets. The small number of donors limited the genetic and exposure-history diversity represented. Pairwise subsampling led to the expectation that sequencing depth would affect the degree of clonotype sharing among donors.

The germline V end is reduced by 5 bases and the J end by 4 bases; junction bases left unmatched: 18. The germline V gene (reference sequence) sets CDR1 to SEHNR and CDR2 to FQNEAQ. Counted from cysteine to phenylalanine, this CDR3 has 19 amino acids. The CDR3 DNA has 57 bases and is translated from base 1. Using the deep immunoSEQ assay, multiplex PCR amplified TCR CDR3 regions from genomic DNA. Genomic DNA extracted from each cell subset was distributed evenly over all wells of several immunoSEQ 96-well plates, and each plate served as one replicate. For sorted subsets, about 200 ng genomic DNA, equal to 30,000 to 35,000 T cell genomes, was loaded into each replicate PCR. Purified libraries were quantified with a Qubit 3.0 fluorometer, sized on a Bioanalyzer 2100, and re-quantified with the KAPA Library Quantification kit. Each immunoSEQ 96-well plate was sequenced on its own single-read 150-cycle Illumina NextSeq 550 flow cell. As for the authors' bioinformatics: The immunoSEQ output contained only junctional sequences without quality scores, so filtering could not match that applied to full-length reads. Sequences were annotated with PyIR, a Python wrapper for IgBLAST v1.9, using IMGT germline references to assign V/J genes and CDR3. Reads were removed for weak V/J assignments (E-value above 1e-6), missing CDR3, stop codons, out-of-frame junctions, or ambiguous translated residues. V3J clonotypes were defined as sequences sharing an identical inferred V gene, J gene, and CDR3 amino acid sequence. The percentage overlap between two repertoires was calculated by dividing the number of shared unique clonotypes by the size of the smaller repertoire. Three approaches were used to assess repertoire richness: RTK rarefaction, the Chao1 estimator, and Recon v2.1 estimates of unobserved clonotypes. Generation probabilities were computed with OLGA for all TCRbeta clonotypes obtained by the gDNA method from four donors. TCRdb's version of the immuneACCESS table is confined to in-frame rearrangements and falls short of the full clone set. An unresolved V gene accounts for under half of the shortfall where checked; the remainder is of unknown origin. The DNA was the basis for D and trimming; V, J and clone size are from that table. Across this sample there are about 510,000 clones, with 90% to 96% seen only once. 0.06% of the sample lies in the top ten.

This clonotype was obtained from a woman aged 30 to 39 in good health. The V and J genes are TRBV7-9 and TRBJ2-2; 8 of the junction bases match TRBD2. The sequenced sample was naive CD4+ T cells sorted from blood. The cell subset or site label corresponds to: CD45RA+ positively selected. CDR3 protein: CASSQVRPSGLGVTGELFF. The DNA is as follows: TGTGCCAGCAGCCAAGTAAGGCCTAGCGGGCTCGGTGTCACCGGGGAGCTGTTTTTT. Full variable domain (CDR3 extended with the reference TRBV7-9 and TRBJ2-2 proteins): DTGVSQNPRHKITKRGQNVTFRCDPISEHNRLYWYRQTLGQGPEFLTYFQNEAQLEKSRLLSDRFSAERPKGSFSTLEIQRTEQGDSAMYLCASSQVRPSGLGVTGELFFGEGSRLTVL.